These 12 T cell receptor beta chains share one sample of origin, sequenced in a study of blood T cell repertoires in COVID-19. Sequencing used immunoSEQ multiplex PCR; TCRdb keeps in-frame clones, though not all of them. The table records 200,000 to 300,000 clones, about four fifths of them present only once. Sequencing was carried out using peripheral blood. The source is a woman aged 70-85 years with acute or convalescent COVID-19.

This chain joins TRBV28 and TRBJ1-2; D ambiguous. Trimming removed 3 bases at V and 8 bases at J, with 10 bases between. This CDR3 contains 12 residues. Germline values: CDR1 MDHEN, CDR2 SYDVKM. This CDR3 reads CASSFRREGYTF. CDR3 bases: TGTGCCAGCAGTTTTAGGAGGGAAGGCTACACCTTC.

This clone was detected only a few times. The CDR3 coding sequence is TGTGCCATCAGCTACCCGGGACAGGGGGAAGGCTACACCTTC. Its translation is CAISYPGQGEGYTF. The chain uses TRBV10-3 and TRBJ1-2, with TRBD1 matching 11 bases. The trim removed 6 bases at V and 8 bases at J, leaving 8 bases unmatched. The CDR3 loop spans 14 amino acids. CDR1 and CDR2 from the germline V gene are ENHRY and SYGVKD.

The chain has TRBV15 and TRBJ1-1; D is unresolved. The V end was cut by 1 base, the J end by 0 bases, with 9 bases between. CDR1 LNHNV and CDR2 YYDKDF come from the germline V gene (reference sequence). CDR3 length equals 15 residues. The chain's CDR3 is CATSRGRDMNTEAFF. Here the CDR3 DNA reads TGTGCCACCAGCAGAGGGAGGGATATGAACACTGAAGCTTTCTTT.

The chain couples TRBV5-5 to TRBJ1-6; no clear D gene. Germline CDR1 SGHKS, CDR2 YYEKEE (reference sequence). V was clipped by 10 bases and J by 8 bases, with 16 bases between them. CDR3 length equals 13 residues. The CDR3 reads CASTDFWDSPLHF. The CDR3 region has the DNA TGTGCCTCTACAGATTTCTGGGATTCACCCCTCCACTTT.

The chain carries TRBV12-3 or TRBV12-4 and TRBJ1-1; D gene ambiguous. The CDR3 is 13 residues long. Between the trimmed V and J ends, which lost 3 bases and 4 bases, there was a span of 9 bases. CDR3 amino acids: CASSFSGPTEAFF. The CDR3 DNA sequence: TGTGCCAGCAGTTTTAGCGGGCCCACTGAAGCTTTCTTT.

This chain uses TRBV6-5 with TRBJ2-1; tentatively, D is TRBD1 (5 bases). Trimming shortened V by 7 bases and J by 1 base, and 14 bases separated the two germline ends. Per the germline V gene, CDR1 is MNHEY and CDR2 is SVGAGI. The CDR3 totals 15 residues. CDR3 region: CASTMKGVSYNEQFF. The CDR3 DNA reads TGTGCCAGCACCATGAAAGGGGTATCCTACAATGAGCAGTTCTTC.

A remark on this clone: A read error may produce the germline difference seen at one junction end. V gene TRBV5-1 combines with J gene TRBJ2-7; D may be TRBD2 (6 bases). The CDR3 has 15 residues. The germline V gene encodes CDR1 SGHRS and CDR2 YFSETQ. This chain's CDR3 is CASSPRLGSSNEQYF. Written as DNA, the CDR3 is TGCGCCAGCAGCCCCCGACTAGGTTCCTCCAACGAGCAGTACTTC. Based on the CDR3 plus reference TRBV5-1 and TRBJ2-7, the full variable domain is KAGVTQTPRYLIKTRGQQVTLSCSPISGHRSVSWYQQTPGQGLQFLFEYFSETQRNKGNFPGRFSGRQFSNSRSEMNVSTLELGDSALYLCASSPRLGSSNEQYFGPGTRLTVT.

The V gene is TRBV2, the J gene TRBJ2-1, with 10 bases matching TRBD1. The CDR3 length is 16 residues. Germline V gene data show CDR1 as SNHLY and CDR2 as FYNNEI. The V segment lost 1 base and the J segment 2 bases; nucleotides outside the gene matches: 2. The CDR3 region is CASSEGQGAPYNEQFF. DNA of the CDR3: TGTGCCAGCAGTGAAGGACAGGGGGCCCCCTACAATGAGCAGTTCTTC.

The chain is built from TRBV7-8 and TRBJ1-6, with 8 bases matching TRBD1. Unmatched junction bases numbered 6, after V lost 5 bases and J lost 6 bases. CDR3 size: 15 residues. Germline V lookup: CDR1 SGHVS, CDR2 FQNEAQ. For the CDR3, the DNA is TGTGCCAGCAGCCGAGACAGGGGCCTTAATTCACCCCTCCACTTT. Its protein product is CASSRDRGLNSPLHF.

This clone was recorded at least ten times. The chain recombines TRBV4-1 with TRBJ2-1; D is perhaps TRBD1 (5 bases). CDR3 length: 16 residues. Germline assignment: CDR1 MGHRA and CDR2 YSYEKL. The ends were cut back, 0 bases at V and 2 bases at J, with 11 bases in the middle. The CDR3 nucleotides are TGCGCCAGCAGCCAAGAAGCAGGGATCACCTACAATGAGCAGTTCTTC. It is translated as CASSQEAGITYNEQFF.

The V gene is TRBV29-1, the J gene TRBJ2-1; 10 positions agree with TRBD2. Germline V lookup: CDR1 SQVTM, CDR2 ANQGSEA. This CDR3 contains 15 residues. V trimming: 4 bases; J trimming: 8 bases; junction bases outside the gene matches: 11. The CDR3 loop is CSVVSQRGGLYEQFF. Here the CDR3 DNA reads TGCAGCGTTGTGTCGCAGCGGGGGGGCTTATATGAGCAGTTCTTC.

The chain has TRBV4-3 and TRBJ1-4; D is uncertain. This CDR3 region has 14 residues. The V end was cut by 0 bases, the J end by 8 bases, with 10 bases between. The germline gives CDR1 LGHNA, CDR2 YSLEER. The CDR3 sequence is CASSQDSRGEKLFF. CDR3 bases: TGCGCCAGCAGCCAAGATTCACGGGGAGAAAAACTGTTTTTT.